The 15 T cell receptor beta chains presented below share a single source sample, sequenced in a study of T cells in Graves' hyperthyroidism and ophthalmopathy. RNA transcripts served as the template for amplifying TCR beta CDR3 regions. Initially, a first-round RT-PCR of the TCR CDR3 employed the HTBI primer set. MiXCR was run by TCRdb on the multiplex PCR reads, yielding one entry per CDR3 protein. Found here are approximately 600,000 distinct CDR3 sequences, approximately 14% of them singletons; the top ten hold approximately 4.3%. Sequenced material: blood. Receptors were obtained from a woman aged 40 to 55 with Graves' ophthalmopathy.

This clonotype occurred a few times. The rearrangement joins TRBV20-1 to TRBJ1-1; tentatively, D is TRBD1 (6 bases). The CDR3 covers 17 residues. Germline assignment: CDR1 DFQATT and CDR2 SNEGSKA (reference sequence). Trimming removed 3 bases at V and 2 bases at J, with 22 bases between. CDR3 loop: CSARGSGARVGNTEAFF. The CDR3 DNA follows: TGCAGTGCTAGGGGGTCGGGGGCGCGTGTGGGAAACACTGAAGCTTTCTTT.

J is TRBJ2-5 and V is TRBV7-2; D call uncertain. Germline CDR1 reads SGHTA; CDR2 reads FQGNSA. The CDR3 covers 16 residues. The germline V and J ends were trimmed by 1 base and 3 bases, with 15 bases remaining between them. The CDR3 DNA follows: TGTGCCAGCAGCTTAGGAGGCTCCCCCTTTAAAGAGACCCAGTACTTC. Amino acids: CASSLGGSPFKETQYF.

The table lists this clonotype with many counts. The chain uses TRBV15 and TRBJ1-5; D not resolved. The V end was cut by 0 bases, the J end by 1 base, with 10 bases between. The CDR3 length is 16 residues. From germline, CDR1 is LNHNV and CDR2 YYDKDF (reference sequence). In DNA form, the CDR3 reads TGTGCCACCAGCAGAGACTCTGGTTTAAGCAATCAGCCCCAGCATTTT. The encoded protein is CATSRDSGLSNQPQHF.

The genes are TRBV6-1 and TRBJ1-1; D not resolved. Germline assignment: CDR1 MNHNS and CDR2 SASEGT. The CDR3 runs 12 residues. V dropped 2 bases and J dropped 3 bases, with 4 bases sitting between them. DNA of the CDR3: TGTGCCAGCAGTGAATGGGACACTGAAGCTTTCTTT. Protein: CASSEWDTEAFF.

The sample holds many counts of this clonotype. The chain has TRBV20-1 and TRBJ2-2; 8 bases agree with TRBD2. The CDR3 totals 15 residues. With V trimmed by 0 bases and J by 6 bases, 6 bases remained unmatched. Germline CDR1 DFQATT, CDR2 SNEGSKA (reference sequence). CDR3 residues: CSARDRRLASGELFF. In DNA, the CDR3 is TGCAGTGCTAGAGATAGGAGACTAGCGTCCGGGGAGCTGTTTTTT.

In this sample, this clonotype turned up many times. J is TRBJ1-2 and V is TRBV20-1, with D hard to call. Trimming removed 0 bases from V and 4 bases from J, with 9 bases in between. Germline CDR1 reads DFQATT; CDR2 reads SNEGSKA (reference sequence). The CDR3 consists of 13 residues. The DNA for the CDR3 is TGCAGTGCTAGAGATGGGCCTGTCTATGGCTACACCTTC. This sequence encodes CSARDGPVYGYTF.

This clonotype was counted at least ten times. The chain couples TRBV6-1 to TRBJ1-1; D remains ambiguous. The germline V gene has CDR1 MNHNS and CDR2 SASEGT. CDR3 length: 14 residues. Between the trimmed V and J ends, which lost 7 bases and 4 bases, there was a span of 16 bases. As DNA, the CDR3 is TGTGCCAGCAAAGAACAGAGGTCCACCACTGAAGCTTTCTTT. It codes for CASKEQRSTTEAFF.

This clonotype was seen many times. V is TRBV24-1 and J is TRBJ2-5, with TRBD2 identical over 12 bases. The ends lost 6 bases at V and 4 bases at J; junction bases unmatched: 5. Germline loops: CDR1 KGHDR, CDR2 SFDVKD. CDR3 size: 15 residues. In nucleotides, the CDR3 is TGTGCCACCAGTCCGGGACTAGCGGGTTTAGAGACCCAGTACTTC. Residues: CATSPGLAGLETQYF.

This clonotype was counted many times. V gene TRBV12-3 or TRBV12-4 combines with J gene TRBJ2-5, with 11 bases fitting TRBD2. The J segment lost 4 bases and the V segment lost 6 bases, leaving 1 base of the junction unmatched. The CDR3 runs to 13 residues. In DNA form, the CDR3 reads TGTGCCAGCAGAACTAGCGGGGGAGAGACCCAGTACTTC. Translation: CASRTSGGETQYF.

This clonotype was seen a few times. The CDR3 loop reads CASSPPPDRPGGEAFF. CDR3 DNA sequence: TGTGCCAGTAGTCCCCCCCCTGACAGGCCGGGAGGTGAAGCTTTCTTT. This chain connects TRBV19 to TRBJ1-1; a weak D match, TRBD1 (6 bases). Germline V gene sequence: CDR1 LNHDA, CDR2 SQIVND (reference sequence). The length of the CDR3 is 16 residues. The germline V and J ends were trimmed by 5 bases and 7 bases, with 23 bases remaining between them.

This clonotype has at least ten counts. V and J are TRBV30 and TRBJ1-1; D is possibly TRBD1 (5 bases). Germline V gene sequence: CDR1 GTSNPN, CDR2 SVGIG (reference sequence). This CDR3 spans 11 amino acids. The V end lost 0 bases, the J end lost 8 bases, and 7 bases lay between the germline ends. The CDR3 here is CAWSVTGEAFF. DNA of the CDR3: TGTGCCTGGAGTGTAACAGGCGAAGCTTTCTTT.

The rearrangement links TRBV10-3 to TRBJ2-2; 12 positions agree with TRBD2. The V segment lost 6 bases and the J segment 2 bases; nucleotides outside the gene matches: 22. This CDR3 spans 22 amino acids. Germline values: CDR1 ENHRY, CDR2 SYGVKD. The CDR3 is CAIRDPSPRTSGKTSNTGELFF. CDR3 in DNA: TGTGCCATCAGAGACCCCTCCCCCCGGACTAGCGGGAAAACGTCTAACACCGGGGAGCTGTTTTTT.

This clonotype showed up many times. CDR3 sequence reads: CSVEDPDREYGYTF. The DNA of the CDR3 is TGCAGCGTTGAAGACCCGGACAGGGAGTATGGCTACACCTTC. V usage is TRBV29-1 and J usage is TRBJ1-2, with 8 bases aligning to TRBD1. The junction had 5 bases not matched to a gene; V was cut back by 0 bases and J by 5 bases. This CDR3 is built from 14 residues. Germline lookup yields CDR1 SQVTM and CDR2 ANQGSEA.

In its sample, this clonotype was seen many times. This chain joins TRBV20-1 and TRBJ2-5, with TRBD2 matching over 11 bases. V gave up 0 bases and J gave up 6 bases; unmatched junction bases: 3. The germline gives CDR1 DFQATT, CDR2 SNEGSKA (reference sequence). The CDR3 loop spans 14 amino acids. The chain's CDR3 is CSARELAGVQTQYF. The DNA for the CDR3 is TGCAGTGCTAGAGAACTAGCGGGAGTCCAGACCCAGTACTTC.

This chain uses TRBV4-2 with TRBJ2-2; TRBD2 agrees at 9 bases. The CDR3 is 20 residues long. Per germline, CDR1 LGHNA and CDR2 YNFKEQ. The junction had 20 bases not matched to a gene; V was cut back by 4 bases and J by 5 bases. Here the CDR3 reads CASSLGLASTFSGGTGELFF. The CDR3 region has the DNA TGTGCCAGCAGCCTAGGACTAGCGTCTACCTTCTCAGGAGGAACCGGGGAGCTGTTTTTT.